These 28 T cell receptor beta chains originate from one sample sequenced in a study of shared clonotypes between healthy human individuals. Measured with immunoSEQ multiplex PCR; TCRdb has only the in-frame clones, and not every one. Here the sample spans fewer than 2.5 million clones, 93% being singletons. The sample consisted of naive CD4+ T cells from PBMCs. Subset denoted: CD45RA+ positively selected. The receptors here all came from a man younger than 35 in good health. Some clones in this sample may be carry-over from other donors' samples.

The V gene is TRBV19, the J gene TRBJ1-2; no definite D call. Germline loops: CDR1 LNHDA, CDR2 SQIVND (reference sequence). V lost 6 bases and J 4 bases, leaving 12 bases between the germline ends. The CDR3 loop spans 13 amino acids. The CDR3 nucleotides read TGTGCCAGTAGGGGCGGATTATTCTATGGCTACACCTTC. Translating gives CASRGGLFYGYTF.

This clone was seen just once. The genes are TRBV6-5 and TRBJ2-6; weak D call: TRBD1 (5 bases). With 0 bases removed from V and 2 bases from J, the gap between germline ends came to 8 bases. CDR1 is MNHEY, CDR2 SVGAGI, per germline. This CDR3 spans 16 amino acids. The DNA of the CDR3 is TGTGCCAGCAGTTACTCGATCAGGGCTGGGGCCAACGTCCTGACTTTC. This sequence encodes CASSYSIRAGANVLTF.

The CDR3 reads CAWSSGNSGAHRHF. In DNA, the CDR3 is TGTGCCTGGAGTAGCGGCAATTCCGGTGCACATCGGCATTTT. The chain has TRBV30 and TRBJ1-5; unclear D gene. The CDR3 is 14 residues long. V was shortened by 2 bases and J by 15 bases, with 23 bases between the two germline ends. CDR1 GTSNPN and CDR2 SVGIG come from the germline V gene (reference sequence).

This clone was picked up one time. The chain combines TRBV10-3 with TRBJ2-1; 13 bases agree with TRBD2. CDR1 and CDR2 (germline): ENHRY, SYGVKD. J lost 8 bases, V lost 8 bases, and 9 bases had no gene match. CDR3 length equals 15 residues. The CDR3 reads CAIARGTSGIDEQFF. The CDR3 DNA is TGTGCCATCGCGAGGGGGACTAGCGGGATTGATGAGCAGTTCTTC.

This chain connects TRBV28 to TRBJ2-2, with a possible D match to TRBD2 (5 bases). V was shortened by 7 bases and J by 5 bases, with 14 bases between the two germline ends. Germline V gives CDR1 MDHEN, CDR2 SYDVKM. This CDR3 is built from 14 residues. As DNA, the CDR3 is TGTGCCAGCACCCGGGTCGGGGTGACCGGGGAGCTGTTTTTT. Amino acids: CASTRVGVTGELFF.

CDR3 sequence: CASSFEASPADTQYF. In DNA form, the CDR3 reads TGCGCCAGCAGCTTTGAGGCTAGTCCTGCAGATACGCAGTATTTT. The chain couples TRBV5-1 to TRBJ2-3; the D is unclear. Between the trimmed V and J ends, which lost 2 bases and 4 bases, there was a span of 14 bases. Germline CDR1 and CDR2: SGHRS and YFSETQ. The CDR3 runs to 15 residues. Full variable domain (remainder filled in from reference TRBV5-1 and TRBJ2-3): KAGVTQTPRYLIKTRGQQVTLSCSPISGHRSVSWYQQTPGQGLQFLFEYFSETQRNKGNFPGRFSGRQFSNSRSEMNVSTLELGDSALYLCASSFEASPADTQYFGPGTRLTVL.

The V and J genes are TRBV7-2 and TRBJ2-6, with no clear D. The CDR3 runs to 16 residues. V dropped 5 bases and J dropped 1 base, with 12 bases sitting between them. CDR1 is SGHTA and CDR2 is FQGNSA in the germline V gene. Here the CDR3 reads CASSPHRVSGANVLTF. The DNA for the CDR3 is TGTGCCAGCAGCCCCCACCGGGTTTCTGGGGCCAACGTCCTGACTTTC.

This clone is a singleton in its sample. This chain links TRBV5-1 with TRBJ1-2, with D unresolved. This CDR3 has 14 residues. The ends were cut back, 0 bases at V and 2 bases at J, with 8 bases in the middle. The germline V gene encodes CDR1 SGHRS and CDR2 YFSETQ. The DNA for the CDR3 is TGCGCCAGCAGCTTGGCCTCGGGGAACTATGGCTACACCTTC. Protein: CASSLASGNYGYTF.

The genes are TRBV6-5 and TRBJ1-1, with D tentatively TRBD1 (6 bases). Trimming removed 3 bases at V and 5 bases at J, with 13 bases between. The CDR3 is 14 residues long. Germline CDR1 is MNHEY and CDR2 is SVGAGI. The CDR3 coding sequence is TGTGCCAGCAGTTATCTCCCAGGGGCTACTGAAGCTTTCTTT. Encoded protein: CASSYLPGATEAFF.

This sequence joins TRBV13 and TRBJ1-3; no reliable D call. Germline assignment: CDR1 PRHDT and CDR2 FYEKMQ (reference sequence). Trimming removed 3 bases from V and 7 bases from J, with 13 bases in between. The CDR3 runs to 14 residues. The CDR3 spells CASSFGRNGNTIYF. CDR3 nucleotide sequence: TGTGCCAGCAGCTTCGGCAGGAACGGTAACACCATATATTTT.

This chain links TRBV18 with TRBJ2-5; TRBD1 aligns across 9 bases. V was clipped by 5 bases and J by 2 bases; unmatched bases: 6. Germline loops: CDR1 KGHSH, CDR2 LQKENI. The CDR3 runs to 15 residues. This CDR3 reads CASSSQTGGQETQYF. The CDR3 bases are TGTGCCAGCTCATCGCAGACAGGGGGGCAAGAGACCCAGTACTTC.

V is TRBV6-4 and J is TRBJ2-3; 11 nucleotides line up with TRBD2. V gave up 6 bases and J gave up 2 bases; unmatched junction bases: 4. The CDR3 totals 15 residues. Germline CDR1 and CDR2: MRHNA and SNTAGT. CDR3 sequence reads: CASRLAGESTDTQYF. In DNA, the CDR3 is TGTGCCAGCAGACTAGCGGGAGAGTCCACAGATACGCAGTATTTT.

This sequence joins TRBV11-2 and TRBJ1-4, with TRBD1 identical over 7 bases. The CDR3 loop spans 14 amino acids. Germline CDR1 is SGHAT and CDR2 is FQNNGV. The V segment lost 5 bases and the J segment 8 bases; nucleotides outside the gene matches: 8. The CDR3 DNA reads TGTGCCAGCAGCCCTCAGGGGGTGTCCGAAAAACTGTTTTTT. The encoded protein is CASSPQGVSEKLFF.

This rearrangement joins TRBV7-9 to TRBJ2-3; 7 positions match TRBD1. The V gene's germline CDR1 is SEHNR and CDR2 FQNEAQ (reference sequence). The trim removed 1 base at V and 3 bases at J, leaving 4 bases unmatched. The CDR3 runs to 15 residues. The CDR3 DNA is TGTGCCAGCAGCTTAGGACAGGGAGAGACAGATACGCAGTATTTT. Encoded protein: CASSLGQGETDTQYF.

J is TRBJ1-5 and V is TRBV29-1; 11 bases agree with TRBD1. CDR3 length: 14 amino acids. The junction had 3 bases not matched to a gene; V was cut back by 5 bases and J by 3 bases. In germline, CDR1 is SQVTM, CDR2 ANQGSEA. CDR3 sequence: CSVWTGGLNQPQHF. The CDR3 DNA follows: TGCAGCGTTTGGACAGGGGGCCTCAATCAGCCCCAGCATTTT.

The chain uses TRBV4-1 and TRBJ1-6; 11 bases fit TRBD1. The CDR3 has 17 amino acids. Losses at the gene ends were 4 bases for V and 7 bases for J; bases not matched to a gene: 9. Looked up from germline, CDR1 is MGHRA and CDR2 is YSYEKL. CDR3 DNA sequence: TGCGCCAGCAGCCGTCCGGACAGGGGGCCGGGGAATTCACCCCTCCACTTT. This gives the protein CASSRPDRGPGNSPLHF.

The CDR3 DNA sequence: TGTGCCAGCAGCATTGGACAGGGCAGAAAGTATGGCTACACCTTC. It specifies CASSIGQGRKYGYTF. The chain joins TRBV7-8 to TRBJ1-2, with 8 bases matching TRBD1. The CDR3 covers 15 residues. J lost 5 bases, V lost 5 bases, and 10 bases had no gene match. The germline V gene has CDR1 SGHVS and CDR2 FQNEAQ.

The CDR3 DNA reads as TGTGCCTGGAGTGTTAAGAGGGGCTACACCTTC. Its translation is CAWSVKRGYTF. The chain employs TRBV30 and TRBJ1-2; D remains unclear. Per the germline V gene, CDR1 is GTSNPN and CDR2 is SVGIG (reference sequence). CDR3 length: 11 amino acids. Trimming left V 0 bases short and J 8 bases short, with 7 bases between.

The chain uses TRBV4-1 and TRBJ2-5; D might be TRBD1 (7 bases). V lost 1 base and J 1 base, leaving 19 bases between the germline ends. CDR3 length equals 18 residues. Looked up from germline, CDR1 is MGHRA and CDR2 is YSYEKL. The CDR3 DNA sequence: TGCGCCAGCAGCCAAGCTCCCCTCGCAGGGGGACTCCAAGAGACCCAGTACTTC. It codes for CASSQAPLAGGLQETQYF.

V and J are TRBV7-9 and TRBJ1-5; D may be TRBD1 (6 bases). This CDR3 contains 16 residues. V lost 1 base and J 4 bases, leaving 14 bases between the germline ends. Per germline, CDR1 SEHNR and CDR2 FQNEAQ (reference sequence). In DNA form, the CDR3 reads TGTGCCAGCAGCTTAGGGCAGGGGAAGCAGAATCAGCCCCAGCATTTT. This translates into CASSLGQGKQNQPQHF.

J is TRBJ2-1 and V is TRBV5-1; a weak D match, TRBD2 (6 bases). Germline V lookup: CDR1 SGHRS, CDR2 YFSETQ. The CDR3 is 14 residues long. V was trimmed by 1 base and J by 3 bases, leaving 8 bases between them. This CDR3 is CASSLYGGYNEQFF. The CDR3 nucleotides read TGCGCCAGCAGCTTGTACGGGGGCTACAATGAGCAGTTCTTC.

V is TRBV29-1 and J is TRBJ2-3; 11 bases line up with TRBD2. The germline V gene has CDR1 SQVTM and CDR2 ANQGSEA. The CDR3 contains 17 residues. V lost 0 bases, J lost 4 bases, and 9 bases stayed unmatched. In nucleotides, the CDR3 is TGCAGCGTTGAAGACCGTCTAGCGGGAGGCCTCCCAGATACGCAGTATTTT. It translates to CSVEDRLAGGLPDTQYF.

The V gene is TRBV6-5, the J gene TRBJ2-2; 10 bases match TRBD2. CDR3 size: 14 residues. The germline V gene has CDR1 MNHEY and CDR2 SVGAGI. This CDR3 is CATKREGNTGELFF. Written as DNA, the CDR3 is TGTGCGACGAAGCGGGAGGGGAACACCGGGGAGCTGTTTTTT.

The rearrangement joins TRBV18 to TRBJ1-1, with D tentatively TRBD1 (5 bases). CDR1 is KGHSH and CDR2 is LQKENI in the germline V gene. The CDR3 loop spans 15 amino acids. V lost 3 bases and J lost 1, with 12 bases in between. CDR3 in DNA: TGTGCCAGCTCACCCTATGCAGGGCAGAACACTGAAGCTTTCTTT. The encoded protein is CASSPYAGQNTEAFF.

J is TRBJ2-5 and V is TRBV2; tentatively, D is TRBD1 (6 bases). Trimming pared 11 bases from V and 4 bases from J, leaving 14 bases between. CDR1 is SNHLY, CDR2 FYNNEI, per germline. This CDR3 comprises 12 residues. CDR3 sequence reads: CAGGYSGETQYF. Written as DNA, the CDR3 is TGTGCCGGGGGCTATTCGGGAGAGACCCAGTACTTC.

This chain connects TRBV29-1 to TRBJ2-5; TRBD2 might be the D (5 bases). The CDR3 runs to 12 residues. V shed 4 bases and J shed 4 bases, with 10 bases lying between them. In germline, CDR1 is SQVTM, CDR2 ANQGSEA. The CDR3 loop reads CSVGTPSETQYF. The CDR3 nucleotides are TGCAGCGTTGGGACTCCGTCAGAGACCCAGTACTTC.

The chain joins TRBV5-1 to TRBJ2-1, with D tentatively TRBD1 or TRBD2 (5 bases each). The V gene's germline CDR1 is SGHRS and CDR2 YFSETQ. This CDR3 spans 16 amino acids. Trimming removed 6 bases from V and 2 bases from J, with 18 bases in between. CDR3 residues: CASNLGVALAYNEQFF. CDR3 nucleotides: TGCGCCAGCAACCTAGGGGTAGCGCTCGCCTACAATGAGCAGTTCTTC.

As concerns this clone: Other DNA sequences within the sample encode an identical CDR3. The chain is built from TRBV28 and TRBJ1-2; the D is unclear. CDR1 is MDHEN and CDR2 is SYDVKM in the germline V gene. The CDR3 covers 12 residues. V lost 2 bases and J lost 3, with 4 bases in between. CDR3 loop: CASSLADYGYTF. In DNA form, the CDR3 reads TGTGCCAGCAGTTTAGCCGACTATGGCTACACCTTC.